This passage covers 25 T cell receptor beta chains from one sample sequenced in a study of T cells in Graves' hyperthyroidism and ophthalmopathy. Amplification of TCR beta CDR3 regions used RNA as the template. The HTBI set primed first-round TCR CDR3 RT-PCR. TCRdb independently ran MiXCR on the multiplex PCR reads; one entry per CDR3 protein. Of about 540,000 distinct CDR3 sequences in the sample, 46% were seen once. The specimen was peripheral blood or thyroid tissue (not recorded which). The receptors come from a woman between 18 and 30 years old with Graves' hyperthyroidism.

This clonotype has ten or more counts. V is TRBV29-1 and J is TRBJ1-2, with D possibly matching TRBD1 (6 bases). Germline V lookup: CDR1 SQVTM, CDR2 ANQGSEA. The length of the CDR3 is 15 residues. Trimming took off 3 bases at V and 4 bases at J, with 18 bases between the two ends. CDR3 sequence: CSVEGPLDRSYGYTF. Written as DNA, the CDR3 is TGCAGCGTTGAGGGCCCACTCGACAGGAGCTATGGCTACACCTTC.

Turning to this clonotype: Lacking the conserved final phenylalanine or tryptophan, this CDR3 likely reflects a read error. The chain combines TRBV5-6 with TRBJ1-2, with D possibly matching TRBD1 (5 bases). Per germline, CDR1 SGHDT and CDR2 YYEEEE. Between the trimmed V and J ends, which lost 4 bases and 6 bases, there was a span of 19 bases. CDR3 length: 15 amino acids. CDR3 amino acids: CASSGGEGYSHGYTS. CDR3 nucleotides: TGTGCCAGCAGCGGGGGAGAGGGTTATTCGCATGGCTACACCTCC.

V is TRBV29-1 and J is TRBJ2-7; D is possibly TRBD2 (5 bases). Germline V gives CDR1 SQVTM, CDR2 ANQGSEA. The CDR3 is made up of 14 amino acids. Deletions cut 6 bases from V and 3 bases from J, with 18 bases between. The DNA of the CDR3 is TGCAGCGTCGAGCTCTCGGGAACTTTCTACGAGCAGTACTTC. Its translation: CSVELSGTFYEQYF.

The CDR3, as DNA: TGCAGTGCACCTGATCTAGCGGGAGCGGGCGAGCAGTACTTC. Translated, it gives CSAPDLAGAGEQYF. V usage is TRBV20-1 and J usage is TRBJ2-7; TRBD2 matches at 10 bases. Per germline, CDR1 DFQATT and CDR2 SNEGSKA (reference sequence). The junction had 11 bases not matched to a gene; V was cut back by 6 bases and J by 6 bases. The CDR3 has 14 residues.

The chain carries TRBV10-3 and TRBJ2-1; no reliable D call. Trimming took 3 bases from V and 6 from J, leaving 3 bases between them. The CDR3 covers 11 residues. Looked up from germline, CDR1 is ENHRY and CDR2 is SYGVKD. The CDR3 reads CAISDFNEQFF. CDR3 nucleotides: TGTGCCATCAGTGACTTCAATGAGCAGTTCTTC.

The V call is TRBV5-6, the J call TRBJ1-5, with D perhaps matching TRBD1 (6 bases). This CDR3 spans 12 amino acids. Trimming took 9 bases from V and 8 from J, leaving 15 bases between them. CDR1 and CDR2 from the germline V gene are SGHDT and YYEEEE. The CDR3 region is CATRGRAEPQHF. In nucleotides, the CDR3 is TGTGCCACCAGGGGCAGGGCTGAGCCCCAGCATTTT.

This clonotype has ten or more counts. The J gene is TRBJ1-5, the V gene TRBV15; D possibly corresponds to TRBD1 (6 bases). The V end was cut by 2 bases, the J end by 2 bases, with 19 bases between. Germline CDR1 LNHNV, CDR2 YYDKDF (reference sequence). This CDR3 has 18 residues. The CDR3 sequence is CATSRKNRDLRGNQPQHF. As DNA, the CDR3 is TGTGCCACCAGCAGAAAAAACAGGGATCTGAGGGGCAATCAGCCCCAGCATTTT.

This chain connects TRBV24-1 to TRBJ1-2, with 10 bases matching TRBD1. Per germline, CDR1 KGHDR and CDR2 SFDVKD. CDR3 length: 16 amino acids. Trimming cost V 9 bases and J 5 bases; bases outside gene matches: 14. The CDR3 sequence is CATSPGTGVFGYGYTF. The CDR3, as DNA: TGTGCCACCTCCCCGGGGACAGGGGTCTTCGGTTATGGCTACACCTTC.

In regard to this clonotype: The junction departs from the called germline gene at one end, perhaps through a read error. This chain joins TRBV29-1 and TRBJ2-7; D not certain. The CDR3 runs 8 residues. The germline V gene has CDR1 SQVTM and CDR2 ANQGSEA. The CDR3 nucleotides read TGCAGCGTTGAAAAGGGTAACTTC. It codes for CSVEKGNF.

This sequence joins TRBV2 and TRBJ2-5; D is perhaps TRBD1 (6 bases). The length of the CDR3 is 13 residues. CDR1 is SNHLY and CDR2 is FYNNEI in the germline V gene. Trimming removed 5 bases from V and 5 bases from J, with 12 bases in between. CDR3 DNA sequence: TGTGCCAGCAGTCAACAGGGCCACGAGACCCAGTACTTC. This gives the protein CASSQQGHETQYF.

The rearrangement uses TRBV20-1 and TRBJ2-7; weak D call: TRBD2 (6 bases). Germline V gene data show CDR1 as DFQATT and CDR2 as SNEGSKA (reference sequence). This CDR3 region has 13 residues. V lost 3 bases and J lost 3, with 12 bases in between. CDR3 nucleotide sequence: TGCAGTGCTAGCGGGAGAAGAATCTACGAGCAGTACTTC. This gives the protein CSASGRRIYEQYF.

On this clonotype itself: A single base separates this from a much larger clone, so it may be a read error. The rearrangement joins TRBV6-2 or TRBV6-3 to TRBJ1-4, with D unresolved. This CDR3 has 12 amino acids. Trimming took off 11 bases at V and 0 bases at J, with 7 bases between the two ends. The V gene's germline CDR1 is MNHEY and CDR2 SVGEGT. The CDR3, as DNA: TGTGCCGTACAGCCAACTAATGAAAAACTGTTTTTT. The encoded protein is CAVQPTNEKLFF.

This clonotype was detected many times. The chain has TRBV7-9 and TRBJ1-1, with 8 positions matching TRBD1. Germline trimming cut 5 bases from V and 1 base from J; bases unmatched to any gene: 6. Germline V gene sequence: CDR1 SEHNR, CDR2 FQNEAQ (reference sequence). The CDR3 runs 15 residues. The CDR3 coding sequence is TGTGCCAGCAGCCCCCCGACAGGGGAGAACACTGAAGCTTTCTTT. Encoded protein: CASSPPTGENTEAFF.

V usage is TRBV10-3 and J usage is TRBJ1-2, with 7 bases lining up with TRBD1. V shed 1 base and J 4 bases; nucleotides not matched to a gene: 3. The germline gives CDR1 ENHRY, CDR2 SYGVKD. The CDR3 extends over 14 amino acids. The CDR3 is CAISEYRGGYGYTF. The CDR3, as DNA: TGTGCCATCAGTGAGTACAGGGGAGGCTATGGCTACACCTTC.

The rearrangement joins TRBV7-9 to TRBJ1-1, with D hard to call. V was trimmed by 5 bases and J by 5 bases, leaving 15 bases between them. The germline CDR1 and CDR2 sequences are SEHNR and FQNEAQ (reference sequence). This CDR3 is 14 amino acids long. CDR3 in DNA: TGTGCCAGCAGCACAACCCGGAGTAGGACTGAAGCTTTCTTT. As protein: CASSTTRSRTEAFF.

The CDR3 loop reads CASSQPGRNTEAFF. The CDR3 DNA reads as TGCGCCAGCAGCCAACCAGGGCGGAACACTGAAGCTTTCTTT. The rearrangement links TRBV4-1 to TRBJ1-1; a possible D gene is TRBD1 (5 bases). Trimming shortened V by 2 bases and J by 1 base, and 8 bases separated the two germline ends. This CDR3 has 14 amino acids. Germline V gene sequence: CDR1 MGHRA, CDR2 YSYEKL.

The sample holds a few counts of this clonotype. It is likely a read error, because the conserved phenylalanine at the end of the CDR3 is missing. It is unclear where the CDR3 begins or ends on the DNA, so no DNA is shown, and the CDR3 is as TCRdb lists it. The chain joins TRBV11-2 to TRBJ1-4. The germline V gene encodes CDR1 SGHAT and CDR2 FQNNGV. The CDR3 extends over 8 residues, inclusive of both ends. The CDR3 sequence: CASSLSGR.

This clonotype came up many times. This chain links TRBV7-9 with TRBJ1-3; D is undetermined. CDR1 and CDR2 from the germline V gene are SEHNR and FQNEAQ (reference sequence). The CDR3 contains 15 residues. The V end was cut by 4 bases, the J end by 0 bases, with 10 bases between. This CDR3 is CASSSLGSSGNTIYF. The CDR3 DNA reads TGTGCCAGCAGCTCACTAGGCTCCTCTGGAAACACCATATATTTT.

The sample holds a few counts of this clonotype. The chain combines TRBV27 with TRBJ2-7; 8 bases are shared with TRBD1. Trimming at V came to 0 bases and at J to 0 bases, leaving 4 bases not matched to a gene. Germline lookup yields CDR1 MNHEY and CDR2 SMNVEV (reference sequence). The CDR3 is 16 residues long. CDR3 in amino acids: CASSLSQGALSYEQYF. CDR3 coding DNA: TGTGCCAGCAGTTTATCTCAGGGGGCCCTCTCCTACGAGCAGTACTTC.

This clonotype was counted at least ten times. The chain combines TRBV9 with TRBJ2-5; D possibly matches TRBD1 or TRBD2 (5 bases each). The V gene lost 2 bases and the J gene lost 6 bases, with 11 bases spanning the gap. This CDR3 has 13 amino acids. Germline-derived CDR1 and CDR2 are SGDLS and YYNGEE. This CDR3 reads CASSVGPGQTQYF. CDR3 coding DNA: TGTGCCAGCAGCGTTGGCCCGGGGCAGACCCAGTACTTC.

This clonotype was found many times. The chain uses TRBV20-1 and TRBJ2-7; possibly TRBD2 for D (5 bases). The CDR3 runs to 11 residues. Germline assignment: CDR1 DFQATT and CDR2 SNEGSKA (reference sequence). V lost 6 bases and J lost 3, with 9 bases in between. This CDR3 is CSARVRYEQYF. CDR3 in DNA: TGCAGTGCGAGGGTGCGCTACGAGCAGTACTTC.

The chain couples TRBV6-6 to TRBJ2-7; 8 bases agree with TRBD1. Germline V lookup: CDR1 MNHNY, CDR2 SVGAGI (reference sequence). The CDR3 sequence is 16 residues long. V shed 5 bases, J shed 3 bases, and the junction held 12 bases outside the gene matches. CDR3 bases: TGTGCCAGCAGTATACGGACAGGGTTTGAGGTCTACGAGCAGTACTTC. It yields the protein CASSIRTGFEVYEQYF.

The rearrangement links TRBV30 to TRBJ1-5, with TRBD1 as a possible D gene (6 bases). CDR3 length: 14 amino acids. Germline CDR1 GTSNPN, CDR2 SVGIG (reference sequence). V gave up 0 bases and J gave up 4 bases, with 10 bases separating them. This chain's CDR3 is CAWSVARGNQPQHF. CDR3 DNA: TGTGCCTGGAGTGTCGCCAGGGGAAATCAGCCCCAGCATTTT.

Remarks on this clonotype: The conserved closing phenylalanine or tryptophan is absent in this CDR3, likely reflecting a read error. This chain connects TRBV12-3 or TRBV12-4 to TRBJ2-7, with D perhaps being TRBD1 or TRBD2 (6 bases each). There are 13 residues in the CDR3. Trimming stripped 5 bases from V and 7 bases from J, with 15 bases between. The CDR3 DNA reads TGTGCCAGCAGTGAACAGGGAGGTAAAGAGCAGTACCTC. This codes for CASSEQGGKEQYL.

The chain recombines TRBV24-1 with TRBJ2-5; D possibly corresponds to TRBD1 (5 bases). Trimming removed 6 bases from V and 11 bases from J, with 15 bases in between. Germline V lookup: CDR1 KGHDR, CDR2 SFDVKD. The CDR3 extends over 12 amino acids. In nucleotides, the CDR3 is TGTGCCACCAGTATGGGCAGGGATGAGCAGTACTTC. Amino acid sequence: CATSMGRDEQYF.